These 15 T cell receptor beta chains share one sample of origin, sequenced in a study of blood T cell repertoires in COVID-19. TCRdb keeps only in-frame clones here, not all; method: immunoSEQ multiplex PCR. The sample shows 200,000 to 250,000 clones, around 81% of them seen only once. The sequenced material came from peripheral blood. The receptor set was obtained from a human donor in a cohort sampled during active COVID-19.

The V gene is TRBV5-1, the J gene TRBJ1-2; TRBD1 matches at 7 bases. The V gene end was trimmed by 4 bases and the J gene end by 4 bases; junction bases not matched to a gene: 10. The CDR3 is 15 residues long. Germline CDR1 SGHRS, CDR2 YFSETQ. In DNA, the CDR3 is TGCGCCAGCAGCACCACAGGGGTAGTACGCTATGGCTACACCTTC. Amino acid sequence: CASSTTGVVRYGYTF.

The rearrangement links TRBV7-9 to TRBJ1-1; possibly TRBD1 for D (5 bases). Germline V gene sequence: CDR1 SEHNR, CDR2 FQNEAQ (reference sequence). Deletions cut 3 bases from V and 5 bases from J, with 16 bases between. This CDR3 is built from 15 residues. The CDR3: CASSLSPGEMTEAFF. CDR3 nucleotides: TGTGCCAGCAGCTTGAGTCCGGGGGAAATGACTGAAGCTTTCTTT.

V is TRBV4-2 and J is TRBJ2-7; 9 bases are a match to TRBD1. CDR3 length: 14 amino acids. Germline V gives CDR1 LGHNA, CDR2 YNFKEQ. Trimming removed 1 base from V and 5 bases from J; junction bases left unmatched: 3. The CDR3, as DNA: TGTGCCAGCAGCCAAGGACAGGGGGTCCACGAGCAGTACTTC. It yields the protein CASSQGQGVHEQYF.

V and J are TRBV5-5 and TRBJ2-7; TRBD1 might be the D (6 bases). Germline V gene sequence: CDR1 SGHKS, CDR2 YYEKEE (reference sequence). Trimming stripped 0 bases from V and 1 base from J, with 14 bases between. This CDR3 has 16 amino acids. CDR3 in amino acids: CASSLGEGDPSYEQYF. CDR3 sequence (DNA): TGTGCCAGCAGCTTGGGCGAGGGGGACCCTTCCTACGAGCAGTACTTC.

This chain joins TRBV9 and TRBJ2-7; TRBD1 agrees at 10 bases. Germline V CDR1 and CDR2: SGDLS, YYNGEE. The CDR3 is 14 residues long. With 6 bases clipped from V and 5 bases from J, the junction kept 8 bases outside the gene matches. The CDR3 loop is CASTTGGQGDEQYF. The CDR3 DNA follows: TGTGCCAGCACCACAGGAGGACAGGGGGACGAGCAGTACTTC.

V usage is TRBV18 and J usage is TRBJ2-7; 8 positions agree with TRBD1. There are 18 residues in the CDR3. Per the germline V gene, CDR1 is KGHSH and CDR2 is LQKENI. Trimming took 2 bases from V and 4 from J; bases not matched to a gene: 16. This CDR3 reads CASSPRTGSLVFQYEQYF. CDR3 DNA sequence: TGTGCCAGCTCACCAAGGACAGGGAGTCTCGTCTTTCAATACGAGCAGTACTTC.

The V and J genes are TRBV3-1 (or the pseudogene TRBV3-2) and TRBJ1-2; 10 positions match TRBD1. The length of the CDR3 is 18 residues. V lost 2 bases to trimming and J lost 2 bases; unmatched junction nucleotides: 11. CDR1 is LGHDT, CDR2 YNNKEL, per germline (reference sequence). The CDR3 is CASSQTPRGQGGNYGYTF. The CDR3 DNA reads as TGTGCCAGCAGCCAAACCCCCCGTGGACAGGGGGGAAACTATGGCTACACCTTC.

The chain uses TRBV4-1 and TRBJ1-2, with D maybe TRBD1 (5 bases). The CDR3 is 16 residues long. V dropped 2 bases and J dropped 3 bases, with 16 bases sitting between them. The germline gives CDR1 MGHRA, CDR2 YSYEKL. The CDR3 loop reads CASSQREGAGDYGYTF. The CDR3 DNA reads TGCGCCAGCAGCCAACGCGAGGGAGCGGGGGACTATGGCTACACCTTC.

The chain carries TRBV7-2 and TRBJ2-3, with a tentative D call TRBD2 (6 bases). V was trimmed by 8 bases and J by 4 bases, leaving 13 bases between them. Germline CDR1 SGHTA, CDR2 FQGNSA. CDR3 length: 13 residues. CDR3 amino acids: CASEDGGADTQYF. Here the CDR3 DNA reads TGTGCCAGCGAGGACGGAGGGGCAGATACGCAGTATTTT.

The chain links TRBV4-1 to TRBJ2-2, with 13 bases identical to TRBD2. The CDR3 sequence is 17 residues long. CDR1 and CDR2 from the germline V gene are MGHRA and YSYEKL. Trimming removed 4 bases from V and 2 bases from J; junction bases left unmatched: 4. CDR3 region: CASSPGLAGSNTGELFF. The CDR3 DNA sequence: TGCGCCAGCAGCCCGGGACTAGCGGGATCCAACACCGGGGAGCTGTTTTTT.

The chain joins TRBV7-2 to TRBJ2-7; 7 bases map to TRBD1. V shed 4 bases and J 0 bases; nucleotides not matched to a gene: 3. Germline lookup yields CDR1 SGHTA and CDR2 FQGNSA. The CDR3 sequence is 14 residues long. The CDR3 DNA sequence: TGTGCCAGCAGCTCGGACAGGAGCTCCTACGAGCAGTACTTC. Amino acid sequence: CASSSDRSSYEQYF.

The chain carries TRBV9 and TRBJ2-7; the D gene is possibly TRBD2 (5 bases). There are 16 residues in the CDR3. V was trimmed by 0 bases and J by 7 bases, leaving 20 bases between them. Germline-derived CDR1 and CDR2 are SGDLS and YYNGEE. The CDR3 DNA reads TGTGCCAGCAGCGTAGCGGCGGCCGCGAGGGATGGGGAGCAGTACTTC. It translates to CASSVAAAARDGEQYF.

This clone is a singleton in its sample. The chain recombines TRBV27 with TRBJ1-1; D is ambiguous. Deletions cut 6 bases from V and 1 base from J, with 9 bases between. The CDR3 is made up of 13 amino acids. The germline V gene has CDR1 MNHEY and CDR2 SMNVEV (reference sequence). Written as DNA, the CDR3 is TGTGCCAGCAGCTCTAGGTCGAACACTGAAGCTTTCTTT. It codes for CASSSRSNTEAFF.

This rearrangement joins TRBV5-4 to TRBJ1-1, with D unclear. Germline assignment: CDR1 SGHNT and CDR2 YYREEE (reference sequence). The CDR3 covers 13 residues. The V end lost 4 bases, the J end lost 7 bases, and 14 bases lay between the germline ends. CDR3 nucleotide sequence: TGTGCCAGCAGCCCGTCGGCCGGGTTTGAAGCTTTCTTT. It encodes CASSPSAGFEAFF.

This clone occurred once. The CDR3 sequence is CASSRAGGPAYNEQFF. The CDR3 bases are TGTGCCAGCAGCAGAGCGGGAGGGCCCGCCTACAATGAGCAGTTCTTC. This sequence joins TRBV27 and TRBJ2-1; 10 nucleotides align to TRBD2. The CDR3 has 16 amino acids. Trimming at V came to 6 bases and at J to 2 bases, leaving 7 bases not matched to a gene. Germline CDR1 MNHEY, CDR2 SMNVEV (reference sequence).